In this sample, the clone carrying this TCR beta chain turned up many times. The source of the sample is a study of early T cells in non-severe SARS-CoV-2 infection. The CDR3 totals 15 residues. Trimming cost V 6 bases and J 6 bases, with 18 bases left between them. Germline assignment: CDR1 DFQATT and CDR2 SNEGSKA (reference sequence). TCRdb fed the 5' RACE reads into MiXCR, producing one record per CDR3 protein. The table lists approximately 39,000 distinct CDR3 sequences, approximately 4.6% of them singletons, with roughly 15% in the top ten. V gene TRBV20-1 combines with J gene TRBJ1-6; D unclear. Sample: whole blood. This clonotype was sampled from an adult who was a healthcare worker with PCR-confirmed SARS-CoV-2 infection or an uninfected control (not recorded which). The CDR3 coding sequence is TGCAGTGCCTCTTATGCGGGGATCAGTAATTCACCCCTCCACTTT. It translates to CSASYAGISNSPLHF.